This T cell receptor beta chain was identified during a study of T cells in Graves' hyperthyroidism and ophthalmopathy. The investigators amplified TCR beta CDR3 regions from RNA transcripts. TCR CDR3 underwent first-round RT-PCR with the HTBI primer set. TCRdb reanalysed the multiplex PCR reads using MiXCR and keeps one entry per CDR3 protein. The sample records approximately 620,000 distinct CDR3 sequences, around 14% being singletons. This clonotype has a count of ten or more. The clonotype comes from a woman aged 25 to 39 with Graves' hyperthyroidism that later progressed to Graves' ophthalmopathy. The source material was blood.

CDR3 in DNA: TGCGCCAGCAGCTTGGACGGGGGAACGGCCTGGCCCCAGCATTTT. As protein: CASSLDGGTAWPQHF. This chain links TRBV5-1 with TRBJ1-5; TRBD1 is a possible D gene (5 bases). Germline CDR1 reads SGHRS; CDR2 reads YFSETQ. Trimming removed 0 bases at V and 9 bases at J, with 16 bases between. The CDR3 extends over 15 amino acids. The full variable domain, rest sourced from reference TRBV5-1 and TRBJ1-5, is KAGVTQTPRYLIKTRGQQVTLSCSPISGHRSVSWYQQTPGQGLQFLFEYFSETQRNKGNFPGRFSGRQFSNSRSEMNVSTLELGDSALYLCASSLDGGTAWPQHFGDGTRLSIL.